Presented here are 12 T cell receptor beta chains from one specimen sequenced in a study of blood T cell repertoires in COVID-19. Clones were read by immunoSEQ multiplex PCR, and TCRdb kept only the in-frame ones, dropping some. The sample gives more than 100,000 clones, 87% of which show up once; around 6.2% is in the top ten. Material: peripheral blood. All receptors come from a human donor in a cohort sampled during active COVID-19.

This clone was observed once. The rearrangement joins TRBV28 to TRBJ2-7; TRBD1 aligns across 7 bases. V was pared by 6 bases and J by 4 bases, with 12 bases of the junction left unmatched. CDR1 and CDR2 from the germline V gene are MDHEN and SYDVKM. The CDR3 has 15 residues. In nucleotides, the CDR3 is TGTGCCAGCAGGAGATCTCCGGGACAGAGTTACGAGCAGTACTTC. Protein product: CASRRSPGQSYEQYF.

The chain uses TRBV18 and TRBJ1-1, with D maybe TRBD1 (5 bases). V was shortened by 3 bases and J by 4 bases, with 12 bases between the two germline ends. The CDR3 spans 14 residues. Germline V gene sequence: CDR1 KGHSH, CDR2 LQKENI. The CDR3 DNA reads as TGTGCCAGCTCACCTTCAGGGTGGGGCACTGAAGCTTTCTTT. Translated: CASSPSGWGTEAFF.

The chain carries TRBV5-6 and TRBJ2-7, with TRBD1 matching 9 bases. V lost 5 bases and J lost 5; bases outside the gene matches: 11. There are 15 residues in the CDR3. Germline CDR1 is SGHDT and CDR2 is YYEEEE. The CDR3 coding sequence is TGTGCCAGCAGGACCGGGACAGGGTACCTCAACGAGCAGTACTTC. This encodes CASRTGTGYLNEQYF.

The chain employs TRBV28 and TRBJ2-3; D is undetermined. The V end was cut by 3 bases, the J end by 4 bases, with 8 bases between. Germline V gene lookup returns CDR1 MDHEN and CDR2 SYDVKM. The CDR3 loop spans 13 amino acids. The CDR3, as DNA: TGTGCCAGCAGTTTTCCCCCTCCAGATACGCAGTATTTT. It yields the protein CASSFPPPDTQYF.

CDR3 sequence (DNA): TGCGCCAGCAGCCCCGCCGGGGGGCCTACTGAAGCTTTCTTT. Translation gives CASSPAGGPTEAFF. The rearrangement uses TRBV5-1 and TRBJ1-1; D perhaps matches TRBD1 (6 bases). The CDR3 is 14 amino acids. CDR1 is SGHRS, CDR2 YFSETQ, per germline. V shed 4 bases and J shed 5 bases, with 15 bases lying between them.

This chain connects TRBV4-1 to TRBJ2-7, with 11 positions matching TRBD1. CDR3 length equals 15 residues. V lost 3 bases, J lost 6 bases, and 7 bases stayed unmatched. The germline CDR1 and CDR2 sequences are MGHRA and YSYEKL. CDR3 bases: TGCGCCAGCAGCCAGGGACAGGGGGAGTTTGCCGAGCAGTACTTC. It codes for CASSQGQGEFAEQYF.

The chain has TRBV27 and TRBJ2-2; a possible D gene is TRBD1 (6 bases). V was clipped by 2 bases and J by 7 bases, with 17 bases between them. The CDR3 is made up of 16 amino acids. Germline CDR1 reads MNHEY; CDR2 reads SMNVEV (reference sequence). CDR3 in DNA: TGTGCCAGCAGTTTACTACCCACTGGACAGTTCGGGGAGCTGTTTTTT. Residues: CASSLLPTGQFGELFF.

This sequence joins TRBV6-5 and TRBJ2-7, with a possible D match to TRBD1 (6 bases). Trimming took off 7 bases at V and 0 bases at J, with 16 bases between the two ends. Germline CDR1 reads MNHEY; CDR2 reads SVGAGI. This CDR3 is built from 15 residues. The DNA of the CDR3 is TGTGCCAGCAAGTTAGACAGGTCGAGCTCCTACGAGCAGTACTTC. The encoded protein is CASKLDRSSSYEQYF.

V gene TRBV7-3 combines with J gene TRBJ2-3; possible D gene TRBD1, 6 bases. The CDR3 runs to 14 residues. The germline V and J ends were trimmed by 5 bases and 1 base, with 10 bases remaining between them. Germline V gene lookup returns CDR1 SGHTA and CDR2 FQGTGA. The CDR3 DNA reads TGTGCCAGCAGCATACAGGGAGGCACAGATACGCAGTATTTT. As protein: CASSIQGGTDTQYF.

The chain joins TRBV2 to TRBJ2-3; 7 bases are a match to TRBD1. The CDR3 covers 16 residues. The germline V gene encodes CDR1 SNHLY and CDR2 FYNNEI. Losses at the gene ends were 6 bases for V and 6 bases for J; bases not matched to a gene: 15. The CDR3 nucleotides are TGTGCCAGCAGCCGAAGACAGACAGGGATAGATGATACGCAGTATTTT. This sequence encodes CASSRRQTGIDDTQYF.

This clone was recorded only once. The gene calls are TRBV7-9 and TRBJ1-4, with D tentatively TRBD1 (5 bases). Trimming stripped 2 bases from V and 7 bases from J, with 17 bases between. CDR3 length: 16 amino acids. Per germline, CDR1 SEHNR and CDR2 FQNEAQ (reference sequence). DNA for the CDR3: TGTGCCAGCAGCTTAAACCCCAGGGAACTTCGTGAAAAACTGTTTTTT. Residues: CASSLNPRELREKLFF. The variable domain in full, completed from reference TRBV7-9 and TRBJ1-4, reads DTGVSQNPRHKITKRGQNVTFRCDPISEHNRLYWYRQTLGQGPEFLTYFQNEAQLEKSRLLSDRFSAERPKGSFSTLEIQRTEQGDSAMYLCASSLNPRELREKLFFGSGTQLSVL.

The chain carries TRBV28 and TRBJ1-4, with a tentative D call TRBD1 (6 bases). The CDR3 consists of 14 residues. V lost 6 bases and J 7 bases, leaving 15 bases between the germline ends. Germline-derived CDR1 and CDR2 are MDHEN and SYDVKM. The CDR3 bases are TGTGCCAGCAGCCGGGGGGGCAATAGTGAAAAACTGTTTTTT. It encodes CASSRGGNSEKLFF.